The clone carrying this T cell receptor beta chain has only one observation. Per the study methods: Quantification of nucleated cells was approximated via reference gene primer amplification. Profiled with immunoSEQ multiplex PCR; TCRdb holds only in-frame clones, not every one. The DNA was the basis for D and trimming; V, J and clone size are from that table. The data contain roughly 81,000 clones, about four fifths of them singletons. The germline gives CDR1 LGHDT, CDR2 YNNKEL (reference sequence). Trimming shortened V by 2 bases and J by 6 bases, and 10 bases separated the two germline ends. CDR3 length: 13 amino acids. This record belongs to a study of blood T cell repertoires in COVID-19. Overall study context: Sources were T cells, B-cell-depleted T cells, or PBMCs; the material itself was cDNA or gDNA.

The chain uses TRBV3-1 (or the pseudogene TRBV3-2) and TRBJ1-1; D remains ambiguous. The sequenced sample consisted of peripheral blood. This TCR was sampled from a man older than 75 with active or convalescent COVID-19. The CDR3 nucleotides read TGTGCCAGCAGCCAACCTTTTGCAGCTGAAGCTTTCTTT. Translating gives CASSQPFAAEAFF.